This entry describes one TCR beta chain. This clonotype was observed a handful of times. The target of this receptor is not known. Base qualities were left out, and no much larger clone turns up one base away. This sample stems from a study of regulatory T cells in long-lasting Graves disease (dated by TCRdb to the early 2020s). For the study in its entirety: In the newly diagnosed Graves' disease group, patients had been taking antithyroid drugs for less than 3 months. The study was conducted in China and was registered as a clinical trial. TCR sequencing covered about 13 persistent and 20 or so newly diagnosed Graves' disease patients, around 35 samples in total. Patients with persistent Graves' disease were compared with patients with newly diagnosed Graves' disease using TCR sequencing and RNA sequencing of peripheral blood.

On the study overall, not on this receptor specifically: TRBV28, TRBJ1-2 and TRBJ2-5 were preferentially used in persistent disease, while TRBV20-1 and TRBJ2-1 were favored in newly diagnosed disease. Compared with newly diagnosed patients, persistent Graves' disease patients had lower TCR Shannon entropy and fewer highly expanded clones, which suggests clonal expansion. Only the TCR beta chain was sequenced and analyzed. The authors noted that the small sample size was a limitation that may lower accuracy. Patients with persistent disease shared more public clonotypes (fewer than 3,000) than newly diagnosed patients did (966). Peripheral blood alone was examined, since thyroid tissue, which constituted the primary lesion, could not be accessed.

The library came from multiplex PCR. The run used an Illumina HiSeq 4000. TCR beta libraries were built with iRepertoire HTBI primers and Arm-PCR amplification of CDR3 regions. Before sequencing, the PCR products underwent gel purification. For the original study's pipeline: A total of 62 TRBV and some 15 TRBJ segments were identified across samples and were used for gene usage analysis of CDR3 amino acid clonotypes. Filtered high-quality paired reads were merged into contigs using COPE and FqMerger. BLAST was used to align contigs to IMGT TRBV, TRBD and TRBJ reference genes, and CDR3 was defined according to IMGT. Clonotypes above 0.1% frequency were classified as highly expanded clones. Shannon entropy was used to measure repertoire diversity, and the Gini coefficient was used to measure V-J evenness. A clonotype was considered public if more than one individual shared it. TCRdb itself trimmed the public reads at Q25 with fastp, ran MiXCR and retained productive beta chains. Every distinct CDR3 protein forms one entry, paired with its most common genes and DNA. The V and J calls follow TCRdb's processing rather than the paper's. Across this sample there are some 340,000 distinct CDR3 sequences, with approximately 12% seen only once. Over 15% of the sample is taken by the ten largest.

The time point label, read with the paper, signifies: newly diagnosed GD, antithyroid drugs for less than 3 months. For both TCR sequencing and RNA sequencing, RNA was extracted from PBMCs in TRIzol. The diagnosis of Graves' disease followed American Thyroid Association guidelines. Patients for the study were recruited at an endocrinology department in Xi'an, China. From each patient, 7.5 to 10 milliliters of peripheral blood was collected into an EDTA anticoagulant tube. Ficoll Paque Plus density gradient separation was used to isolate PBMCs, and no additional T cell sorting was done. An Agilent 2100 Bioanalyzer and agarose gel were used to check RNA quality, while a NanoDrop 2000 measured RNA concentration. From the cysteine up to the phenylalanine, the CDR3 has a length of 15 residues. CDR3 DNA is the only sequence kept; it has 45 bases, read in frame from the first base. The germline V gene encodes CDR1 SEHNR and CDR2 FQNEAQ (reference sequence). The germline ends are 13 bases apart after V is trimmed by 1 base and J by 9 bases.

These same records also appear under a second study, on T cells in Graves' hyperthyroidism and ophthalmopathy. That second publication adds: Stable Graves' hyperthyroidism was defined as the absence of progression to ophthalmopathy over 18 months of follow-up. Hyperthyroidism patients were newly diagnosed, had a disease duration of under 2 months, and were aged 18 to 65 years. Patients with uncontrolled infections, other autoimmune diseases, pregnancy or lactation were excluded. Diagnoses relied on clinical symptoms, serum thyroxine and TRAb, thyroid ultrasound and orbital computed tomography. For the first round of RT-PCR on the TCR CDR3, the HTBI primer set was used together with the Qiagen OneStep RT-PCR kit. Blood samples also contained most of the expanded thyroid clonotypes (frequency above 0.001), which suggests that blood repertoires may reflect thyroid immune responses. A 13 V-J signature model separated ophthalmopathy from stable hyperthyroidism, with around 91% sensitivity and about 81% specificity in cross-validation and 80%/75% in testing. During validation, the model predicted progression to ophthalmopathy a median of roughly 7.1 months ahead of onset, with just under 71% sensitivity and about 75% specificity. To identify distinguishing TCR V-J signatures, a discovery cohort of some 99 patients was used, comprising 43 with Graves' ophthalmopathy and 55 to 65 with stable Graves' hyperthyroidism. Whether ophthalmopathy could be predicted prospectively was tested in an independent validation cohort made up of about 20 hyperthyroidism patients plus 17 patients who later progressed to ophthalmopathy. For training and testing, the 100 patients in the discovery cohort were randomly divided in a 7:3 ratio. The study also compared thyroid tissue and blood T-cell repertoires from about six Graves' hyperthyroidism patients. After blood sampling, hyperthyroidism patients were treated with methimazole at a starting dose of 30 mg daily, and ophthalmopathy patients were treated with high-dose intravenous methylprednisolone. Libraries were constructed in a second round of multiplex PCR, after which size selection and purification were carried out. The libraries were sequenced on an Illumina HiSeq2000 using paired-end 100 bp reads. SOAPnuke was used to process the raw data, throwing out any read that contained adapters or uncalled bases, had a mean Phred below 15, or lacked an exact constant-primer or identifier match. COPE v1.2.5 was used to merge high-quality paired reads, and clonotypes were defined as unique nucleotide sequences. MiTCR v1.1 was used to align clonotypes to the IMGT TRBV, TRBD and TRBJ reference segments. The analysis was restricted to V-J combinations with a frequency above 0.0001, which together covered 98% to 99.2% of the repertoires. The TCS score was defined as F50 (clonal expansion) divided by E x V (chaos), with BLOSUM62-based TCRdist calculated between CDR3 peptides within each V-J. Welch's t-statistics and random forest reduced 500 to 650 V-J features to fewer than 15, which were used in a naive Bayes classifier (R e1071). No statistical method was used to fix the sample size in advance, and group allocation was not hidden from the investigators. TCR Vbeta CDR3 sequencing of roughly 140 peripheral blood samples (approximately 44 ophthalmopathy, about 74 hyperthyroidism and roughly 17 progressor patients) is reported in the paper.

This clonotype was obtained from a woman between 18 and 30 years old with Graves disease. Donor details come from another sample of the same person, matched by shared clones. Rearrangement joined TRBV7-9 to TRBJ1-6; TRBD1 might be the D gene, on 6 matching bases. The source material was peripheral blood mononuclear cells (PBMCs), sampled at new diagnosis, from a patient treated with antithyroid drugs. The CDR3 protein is CASSLDRVLASPLHF. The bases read TGTGCCAGCAGCTTAGACAGGGTACTAGCTTCACCCCTCCACTTT.